These T cell receptor beta chains were read from a single sample in a study of shared clonotypes between healthy human individuals. Assay used: immunoSEQ multiplex PCR; TCRdb lists only in-frame clones, some missing. The top ten hold about 0.13% of the sample, which has a few million clones, over 85% seen once. The sequenced sample consisted of naive CD4+ T cells sorted from blood. These receptors came from a young man in good health. Each CDR3 is given with its conserved first and last residue. D genes are given only for firm matches. Size values are once, few and many counts, or a class for expanded clones, and some rows have none.

length	D	V	J	size	DNA	CDR3
14	.	TRBV10-3	TRBJ2-7	.	TGTGCCATCAGTGAGTCCGCGGGAACCTACGAGCAGTACTTC	CAISESAGTYEQYF
13	.	TRBV25-1	TRBJ2-3	.	TGTGCCAGCAGTGACAGGGTCACAGATACGCAGTATTTT	CASSDRVTDTQYF
11	TRBD1	TRBV29-1	TRBJ2-7	.	TGCAGCGCGGGACAGGGCCGTTTGCAGTACTTC	CSAGQGRLQYF
13	TRBD2	TRBV4-1	TRBJ2-1	once	TGCGCCAGCAGCCTAGCCGGGACTAGAGAGCAGTTCTTC	CASSLAGTREQFF
19	TRBD1	TRBV5-6	TRBJ2-1	.	TGTGCCAGCAGCTTGTGGACAGGGGGCCCTGGAAGCTCCTACAATGAGCAGTTCTTC	CASSLWTGGPGSSYNEQFF
12	.	TRBV11-2	TRBJ2-5	.	TGTGCCAGCAGCTTAGAGCCCAAGACCCAGTACTTC	CASSLEPKTQYF
13	.	TRBV5-1	TRBJ2-3	.	TGCGCCAGCAGCTTGGCGGGGTCAGATACGCAGTATTTT	CASSLAGSDTQYF
15	.	TRBV19	TRBJ1-5	.	TGTGCCAGTAGTATGGTAGCGGGAAGCAATCAGCCCCAGCATTTT	CASSMVAGSNQPQHF
14	TRBD2	TRBV28	TRBJ2-7	.	TGTGCCAGCAGTTCGGGGGGGAGTTCCTACGAGCAGTACTTC	CASSSGGSSYEQYF
13	.	TRBV19	TRBJ2-3	.	TGTGCCAGTAGTATAATGCGCACAGATACGCAGTATTTT	CASSIMRTDTQYF
15	.	TRBV30	TRBJ1-4	.	TGTGCCTGGAGTGCCCGGAGGGGAACTAATGAAAAACTGTTTTTT	CAWSARRGTNEKLFF
17	.	TRBV4-2	TRBJ1-5	.	TGTGCCAGCAGCCAAGAAGATGGAAGGAGGGGTTGGCAGCCCCAGCATTTT	CASSQEDGRRGWQPQHF
12	.	TRBV10-3	TRBJ1-1	few	TGTGCCATCAGTGAGTCGTCGGATGAAGCTTTCTTT	CAISESSDEAFF
18	TRBD2	TRBV4-2	TRBJ2-3	.	TGTGCCAGCAGCCAAGGACTTCAGCGGGGGGGCTTCGCAGATACGCAGTATTTT	CASSQGLQRGGFADTQYF
17	.	TRBV19	TRBJ1-1	.	TGTGCCAGTAGTATGGGTCAGGGAGAGGCCAACCCCGACACAACTTTCTTT	CASSMGQGEANPDTTFF
15	TRBD1	TRBV6-5	TRBJ1-5	.	TGTGCCAGCAGGAGATACCGGGACAGCCATCAGCCCCAGCATTTT	CASRRYRDSHQPQHF
14	.	TRBV7-2	TRBJ2-2	.	TGTGCCAGCAGCTTAGAGCCGGGGTTCGGGGAGCTGTTTTTT	CASSLEPGFGELFF
16	.	TRBV4-1	TRBJ1-2	.	TGCGCCAGCAGCCAAGAGTGGGGTTTGGTTAACGAGGGCTACACCTTC	CASSQEWGLVNEGYTF
15	TRBD1	TRBV2	TRBJ2-5	.	TGTGCCAGCAGTTTTAGACAGGGGGCGGTGGAGACCCAGTACTTC	CASSFRQGAVETQYF
11	.	TRBV2	TRBJ2-7	.	TGTGCCAGCAGTGATTGGCACGAGCAGTACTTC	CASSDWHEQYF
16	TRBD1	TRBV27	TRBJ1-1	.	TGTGCCAGCAGTTTTGTGGACAGGGGTCTGGGCACTGAAGCTTTCTTT	CASSFVDRGLGTEAFF
15	.	TRBV30	TRBJ1-5	.	TGTGCCTGGAGTGCTGACGGGGGGAGCAATCAGCCCCAGCATTTT	CAWSADGGSNQPQHF
16	.	TRBV27	TRBJ1-4	.	TGTGCCAGCAGTTTAAGAGGAATACCAATTAATGAAAAACTGTTTTTT	CASSLRGIPINEKLFF
15	.	TRBV14	TRBJ2-5	.	TGTGCCAGCAGCCACCGGGGGCTGAGAAAAGAGACCCAGTACTTC	CASSHRGLRKETQYF
13	.	TRBV25-1	TRBJ2-5	.	TGTGCCAGCAGTGCGGACAGCCAAGAGACCCAGTACTTC	CASSADSQETQYF
15	.	TRBV15	TRBJ1-5	.	TGTGCCACCAGTTCCGGTCGGGTAGGGACCCAAGGTTCGCATTTT	CATSSGRVGTQGSHF
13	.	TRBV29-1	TRBJ2-7	.	TGCAGCGTTGCTCTTAGGCTCTCCTACGAGCAGTACTTC	CSVALRLSYEQYF
14	.	TRBV2	TRBJ1-2	.	TGTGCCAGCAGATCGGACAGTACTAACTATGGCTACACCTTC	CASRSDSTNYGYTF
15	TRBD1	TRBV5-1	TRBJ2-3	.	TGCGCCAGCAGCACCCGGACAGGGGGCCCAGATACGCAGTATTTT	CASSTRTGGPDTQYF
14	.	TRBV9	TRBJ1-6	once	TGTGCCAGCAGCGGACGACACCAAACTTCACCCCTCCACTTT	CASSGRHQTSPLHF
17	.	TRBV5-1	TRBJ1-2	.	TGCGCCAGCAGCTCGACGAGAGGACAGAGCATTAACTATGGCTACACCTTC	CASSSTRGQSINYGYTF
16	.	TRBV15	TRBJ2-7	.	TGTGCCACCAGCTCTCTGGCGTGGGGGGACTCCTACGAGCAGTACTTC	CATSSLAWGDSYEQYF
16	.	TRBV6-5	TRBJ2-3	.	TGTGCCAGCAGTTTACGGGACCCATCAAGGACAGATACGCAGTATTTT	CASSLRDPSRTDTQYF
12	TRBD2	TRBV19	TRBJ2-7	few	TGTGCCAGTAGCCGGGAGGGCCGCGAGCAGTACTTC	CASSREGREQYF
16	TRBD2	TRBV5-1	TRBJ2-1	.	TGCGCCAGCAGCCCGGGAGGGGGTTTCTCCTACAATGAGCAGTTCTTC	CASSPGGGFSYNEQFF
17	TRBD1	TRBV29-1	TRBJ1-2	.	TGCAGCGTCAACAGAAGGAAACAGGGGGGCACTAACTATGGCTACACCTTC	CSVNRRKQGGTNYGYTF
15	TRBD1	TRBV7-6	TRBJ2-1	once	TGTGCCAGCAGCTTAGGGACAGGGCGATCCCCTGAGCAGTTCTTC	CASSLGTGRSPEQFF
15	.	TRBV18	TRBJ2-2	.	TGTGCCAGCTCACCAGTACAGACGAACACCGGGGAGCTGTTTTTT	CASSPVQTNTGELFF
14	TRBD1	TRBV7-2	TRBJ2-2	.	TGTGCCAGCAGCTTATGGCAGGGGGCCGGGGAGCTGTTTTTT	CASSLWQGAGELFF
11	.	TRBV7-3	TRBJ2-5	.	TGTGCCAGCAGCCCCAAGGAGACCCAGTACTTC	CASSPKETQYF
16	.	TRBV5-6	TRBJ2-1	.	TGTGCCAGCAGCTTGGCAGGGCGCAGCAAGGTCCAAAGGCGGTTCTTC	CASSLAGRSKVQRRFF
13	.	TRBV6-6	TRBJ1-5	.	TGTGCCAGCAGCCGAGCCTTCAATCAGCCCCAGCATTTT	CASSRAFNQPQHF
14	TRBD1	TRBV9	TRBJ1-6	.	TGTGCCAGCAGCCGGACAGGTTATAATTCACCCCTCCACTTT	CASSRTGYNSPLHF
15	.	TRBV5-5	TRBJ1-4	.	TGTGCCAGCAGGCGACGGGAGGCAACTAATGAAAAACTGTTTTTT	CASRRREATNEKLFF
14	.	TRBV5-1	TRBJ1-3	.	TGCGCCAGCAGCCCAGGGAAAGGTGGAAACACCATATATTTT	CASSPGKGGNTIYF
16	.	TRBV5-1	TRBJ2-7	.	TGCGCCAGCAGTAATCCCCAGGGTCCGAGCTCCTACGAGCAGTACTTC	CASSNPQGPSSYEQYF
14	.	TRBV4-1	TRBJ2-3	.	TGCGCCAGCAGCCAAGAATTGGTCGCAGATACGCAGTATTTT	CASSQELVADTQYF
14	.	TRBV7-9	TRBJ1-4	.	TGTGCCAGCAGCTTGGATGCAACTAATGAAAAACTGTTTTTT	CASSLDATNEKLFF
17	TRBD2	TRBV7-8	TRBJ2-5	.	TGTGCCAGCAGCAGTCGAGCGGGGGGAAATACACAAGAGACCCAGTACTTC	CASSSRAGGNTQETQYF
13	TRBD1	TRBV5-4	TRBJ2-5	.	TGTGCCAGCAGCTCCCGGGACAGGGGGCCACAGTACTTC	CASSSRDRGPQYF